The TCR beta chain described here comes from a study of molecular identifiers for immune sequencing clone quantification (dated by TCRdb to about 2018). About the investigation overall: In a replicate experiment, RNA from around 20,000 or 100,000 naive CD8 T cells was split into five aliquots, four of which were sequenced. The study was a methods study using CD8 T cells to benchmark molecular-identifier clustering-based TCR repertoire sequencing (MIDCIRS) and TCR RNA copy counting. Paper-wide results and their limitations: In CMV-specific effector cells, clones with more than 20 RNA copies contained over 97% of molecules, whereas in naive cells such clones contained under 1% of molecules. Highly expanded clone sizes could be underestimated if identical TCR molecules share a barcode. The naive libraries included spiked-in Jurkat TCR RNA (roughly 11 copies' worth), and this RNA is not part of the donor repertoire. Modeling indicated around 2.7 TCR RNA copies recovered per cell, compared with 7.5 to 10 by digital PCR, which implies a capture efficiency of around 29%. Without barcode sub-clustering, chimeric consensus sequences inflated TCR diversity; chimeras reached as high as 47%. Even against a background of about a million naive CD8 T cells, spiked-in Jurkat TCR RNA amounting to a single cell's worth was reported to be detectable.

Preparation of the library involved PCR. Instrument on record: NextSeq 500. Preparation of bulk TCR libraries followed a previously described approach, with the TCR primers listed in Table S5. Total RNA was purified with the Qiagen AllPrep DNA/RNA kit. Before any analysis, reads coming from multiple sequencing runs of the same library were combined into one pool. On the authors' methods: Reads were retained only if their TCR constant sequence matched exactly, and those retained reads were trimmed to 150 nt and grouped according to their 12-nt molecular barcodes. Reads inside each barcode group were sub-clustered using a 15% Levenshtein threshold, and a quality-weighted consensus sequence was constructed for each RNA molecule. Non-functional sequences were discarded, and so were lower-count sequences lying one edit away from another sequence. Based on fitting two negative binomial distributions, any barcode sub-cluster with under 20% of the maximum read count was discarded. The public sequencing data were trimmed at Q25 with fastp and processed into clonotypes with MiXCR by TCRdb, which kept only in-frame beta chains. Each entry merges the rows of one CDR3 protein and shows their most common DNA and genes. The V and J calls come from TCRdb's annotation, not from the publication. For this sample the table gives some 94,000 distinct CDR3 sequences, of which 20% to 25% were detected only once. The biggest ten clones account for approximately 0.8% of the sample.

Concerning this clonotype itself: Its antigen specificity is not known. One end of the junction varies from germline; a read error may be responsible.

Libraries of naive CD8 T cells were generated from approximately 20,000 to 1,000,000 sorted cells, with 10%, 30% or 50% of the purified RNA used. Naive CD8 T cells were FACS-sorted as CD8+CD4-CCR7+CD45RA+ on a BD FACSAria II into RLT Plus buffer. To test detection sensitivity, Jurkat RNA equivalent to more than 9 TCR copies was spiked into samples of about 18,000-1,000,000 naive CD8 T cells. CD8 T cells were enriched with RosetteSep CD8+ T Cell Enrichment Cocktail and Ficoll-Paque, followed by ACK red cell lysis. The sequence derives from a human donor in good health. Some libraries in this study had Jurkat cell RNA spiked in. Sequencing input: naive CD8+ T cells from blood, with Jurkat cell RNA spiked in. The meaning of the sample's cell subset or site label: FACS-sorted CD8+CD4-CCR7+CD45RA+ naive T cells.

The sequence in DNA is TGTGCCAGTAGTCCCATCACAGGGTTCGCTGAAGCTTACTTT. Translated, this is CASSPITGFAEAYF. This sequence uses TRBV19 and TRBJ1-1; TRBD1 might be the D gene, on 6 matching bases. Inclusive of the bounding cysteine and phenylalanine, the CDR3 is 14 residues long. Only CDR3 DNA is held: 42 bases, read in frame from base 1. Taken from the germline V gene (reference sequence), the CDR1 and CDR2 loops are LNHDA and SQIVND.